The 31 T cell receptor beta chains listed next were all sequenced from one sample in a study of OX40 agonist ivuxolimab in advanced cancers. Profiled with immunoSEQ multiplex PCR; TCRdb holds only in-frame clones, not every one. This sample has about 48,000 clones, with about three quarters found just once. The starting material was CD4+ or CD8+ T cells sorted from blood, obtained in a trial of the OX40 agonist ivuxolimab. These receptors originate from an adult with an advanced solid tumor such as melanoma, head and neck, liver or kidney cancer.

This clone was detected only a few times. The gene calls are TRBV11-2 and TRBJ1-2, with TRBD1 as a possible D gene (5 bases). The CDR3 length is 14 residues. Germline-derived CDR1 and CDR2 are SGHAT and FQNNGV. The V end lost 0 bases, the J end lost 7 bases, and 12 bases lay between the germline ends. Here the CDR3 DNA reads TGTGCCAGCAGCTTAGATTCTTTTGGGACTGGCTACACCTTC. The encoded protein is CASSLDSFGTGYTF.

This clone is a singleton in its sample. This chain connects TRBV5-4 to TRBJ1-2, with 9 bases identical to TRBD1. Trimming took 4 bases from V and 1 from J; bases not matched to a gene: 11. Germline CDR1 and CDR2: SGHNT and YYREEE (reference sequence). There are 17 residues in the CDR3. CDR3 DNA sequence: TGTGCCAGCAGCCCGGGACAGGGTTTGATGATTAACTATGGCTACACCTTC. Residues: CASSPGQGLMINYGYTF.

This clone was seen a handful of times. In DNA, the CDR3 is TGTGCCACCGTGGGGGGCGGGACCTACGAGCAGTACTTC. Protein: CATVGGGTYEQYF. The genes are TRBV2 and TRBJ2-7; either TRBD1 or TRBD2 may supply D (6 bases each). The CDR3 covers 13 residues. The germline V and J ends were trimmed by 10 bases and 2 bases, with 15 bases remaining between them. Germline loops: CDR1 SNHLY, CDR2 FYNNEI.

CDR3 loop: CASSLDHFGTAYEQYF. CDR3 DNA: TGCGCCAGCAGCTTGGATCATTTTGGGACAGCCTACGAGCAGTACTTC. The chain is built from TRBV5-1 and TRBJ2-7, with 7 bases identical to TRBD1. The CDR3 spans 16 residues. V trimming: 0 bases; J trimming: 2 bases; junction bases outside the gene matches: 8. Germline CDR1 and CDR2: SGHRS and YFSETQ.

The chain is built from TRBV11-2 and TRBJ1-2; D is unresolved. The CDR3 contains 16 residues. V lost 1 base and J lost 4, with 16 bases in between. Germline V CDR1 and CDR2: SGHAT, FQNNGV. CDR3 amino acids: CASSLGSGRVGYGYTF. The CDR3, as DNA: TGTGCCAGCAGCTTAGGATCGGGTAGGGTGGGCTATGGCTACACCTTC. The full variable domain, rest sourced from reference TRBV11-2 and TRBJ1-2, is EAGVAQSPRYKIIEKRQSVAFWCNPISGHATLYWYQQILGQGPKLLIQFQNNGVVDDSQLPKDRFSAERLKGVDSTLKIQPAKLEDSAVYLCASSLGSGRVGYGYTFGSGTRLTVV.

V usage is TRBV5-5 and J usage is TRBJ1-2; tentative D call: TRBD1 (5 bases). CDR1 is SGHKS, CDR2 YYEKEE, per germline (reference sequence). Deletions cut 1 base from V and 7 bases from J, with 8 bases between. The CDR3 length is 12 residues. In DNA, the CDR3 is TGTGCCAGCAGCTTGTCGGGGGGTGGCTACACCTTC. Protein: CASSLSGGGYTF.

This clone was counted a single time. The chain couples TRBV5-6 to TRBJ1-4; D uncertain. From germline, CDR1 is SGHDT and CDR2 YYEEEE. This CDR3 is built from 13 residues. Trimming pared 1 base from V and 8 bases from J, leaving 9 bases between. The CDR3 here is CASSLWEEEKLFF. In nucleotides, the CDR3 is TGTGCCAGCAGCTTGTGGGAGGAAGAAAAACTGTTTTTT.

DNA for the CDR3: TGTGCCAGCAGTGCTTCGTTCTCGCCCTGGGATACGCAGTATTTT. It translates to CASSASFSPWDTQYF. This chain connects TRBV6-4 to TRBJ2-3; D uncertain. The length of the CDR3 is 15 residues. Trimming stripped 4 bases from V and 6 bases from J, with 17 bases between. The germline V gene encodes CDR1 MRHNA and CDR2 SNTAGT.

V usage is TRBV5-1 and J usage is TRBJ1-4; 12 nucleotides align to TRBD1. CDR3 length equals 16 residues. The V gene end was trimmed by 4 bases and the J gene end by 5 bases; junction bases not matched to a gene: 6. The germline CDR1 and CDR2 sequences are SGHRS and YFSETQ. CDR3 residues: CASSLGQGARNEKLFF. CDR3 DNA: TGCGCCAGCAGCCTGGGACAGGGGGCGAGAAATGAAAAACTGTTTTTT.

The chain links TRBV21-1 to TRBJ2-3; no DNA check was done on the table's D call, TRBD1. TRBV21-1 is reported as a pseudogene. The CDR3 sequence is 17 residues long. This CDR3 is CASSKADNLSSTDTQYF. The CDR3 DNA is TGTGCCAGCAGCAAGGCGGACAACCTTTCAAGCACAGATACGCAGTATTTT.

The genes are TRBV7-2 and TRBJ2-1; 13 nucleotides align to TRBD2. With V trimmed by 7 bases and J by 3 bases, 6 bases remained unmatched. Germline V gene sequence: CDR1 SGHTA, CDR2 FQGNSA. The CDR3 runs 16 residues. CDR3 sequence (DNA): TGTGCCAGCACGCGACTAGCGGGAGGCTACTACAATGAGCAGTTCTTC. The encoded protein is CASTRLAGGYYNEQFF.

The chain carries TRBV23-1 and TRBJ2-5, with D perhaps being TRBD1 or TRBD2 (5 bases each). TRBV23-1 is an ORF for which the function is uncertain. The CDR3 is 13 amino acids. Deletions cut 4 bases from V and 5 bases from J, with 11 bases between. The DNA for the CDR3 is TGCGCCAGCAGTCCGAGGGGTGGGGAGACCCAGTACTTC. This translates into CASSPRGGETQYF.

The chain has TRBV14 and TRBJ2-2; 9 bases map to TRBD2. CDR3 size: 17 residues. The germline CDR1 and CDR2 sequences are SGHDN and FVKESK. The V segment lost 4 bases and the J segment 6 bases; nucleotides outside the gene matches: 12. The CDR3 sequence: CASSPWRVAGVSGELFF. CDR3 coding DNA: TGTGCCAGCAGCCCATGGCGTGTAGCGGGAGTGTCCGGGGAGCTGTTTTTT.

This clone was seen only once. The V and J genes are TRBV7-2 and TRBJ2-5; the match to TRBD1 covers 8 bases. The CDR3 loop spans 14 amino acids. Per germline, CDR1 SGHTA and CDR2 FQGNSA. V gave up 5 bases and J gave up 4 bases; unmatched junction bases: 6. CDR3 in DNA: TGTGCCAGCAGCATTACAGGGGGAGCAGAGACCCAGTACTTC. This gives the protein CASSITGGAETQYF.

The chain links TRBV15 to TRBJ1-5, with TRBD1 identical over 10 bases. The V gene end was trimmed by 1 base and the J gene end by 0 bases; junction bases not matched to a gene: 12. Germline V gene lookup returns CDR1 LNHNV and CDR2 YYDKDF (reference sequence). The CDR3 has 20 residues. For the CDR3, the DNA is TGTGCCACCAGCAGAGGTTCTAAGGACAGGGGGTTTTATAGCAATCAGCCCCAGCATTTT. This gives the protein CATSRGSKDRGFYSNQPQHF.

This chain joins TRBV6-5 and TRBJ1-1, with D possibly matching TRBD1 (5 bases). The V end lost 9 bases, the J end lost 1 base, and 12 bases lay between the germline ends. The CDR3 runs 13 residues. The germline V gene encodes CDR1 MNHEY and CDR2 SVGAGI. The CDR3 bases are TGTGCCAGTCTGGGCAGGGCGAACACTGAAGCTTTCTTT. Protein product: CASLGRANTEAFF.

CDR3 coding DNA: TGCAGTCCGACTATTTACAATGAGCAGTTCTTC. This gives the protein CSPTIYNEQFF. The J gene is TRBJ2-1, the V gene TRBV20-1; weak D call: TRBD2 (5 bases). The CDR3 has 11 amino acids. Germline values: CDR1 DFQATT, CDR2 SNEGSKA (reference sequence). V was pared by 8 bases and J by 4 bases, with 9 bases between.

The chain employs TRBV7-2 and TRBJ2-1; 8 bases agree with TRBD1. The CDR3 spans 14 residues. Germline CDR1 and CDR2: SGHTA and FQGNSA. V trimming: 11 bases; J trimming: 9 bases; junction bases outside the gene matches: 15. The CDR3 reads CAHRPGGCGFEQFF. The CDR3 DNA reads TGTGCCCACAGGCCAGGGGGCTGTGGTTTTGAGCAGTTCTTC.

The chain has TRBV25-1 and TRBJ1-6; D is unclear. The CDR3 consists of 13 residues. Germline V gives CDR1 MGHDK, CDR2 SYGVNS. V was clipped by 6 bases and J by 10 bases, with 13 bases between them. CDR3: CASSRQEGSPLHF. The CDR3 region has the DNA TGTGCCAGCAGCAGGCAGGAAGGCTCACCCCTCCACTTT.

The rearrangement links TRBV5-8 to TRBJ2-3, with 8 bases that match TRBD2. The V gene's germline CDR1 is SGHTS and CDR2 YDEGEE. The CDR3 loop spans 15 amino acids. V shed 4 bases and J 3 bases; nucleotides not matched to a gene: 7. The CDR3 loop reads CASSNPGLGTDTQYF. CDR3 nucleotides: TGTGCCAGCAGCAATCCGGGACTAGGAACAGATACGCAGTATTTT.

The count of this clone is one. V and J are TRBV4-1 and TRBJ2-5, with TRBD2 identical over 7 bases. This CDR3 is built from 14 residues. Trimming at V came to 4 bases and at J to 5 bases, leaving 7 bases not matched to a gene. The germline V gene encodes CDR1 MGHRA and CDR2 YSYEKL. CDR3 sequence: CASSPGGGMETQYF. The CDR3, as DNA: TGCGCCAGCAGCCCCGGGGGAGGGATGGAGACCCAGTACTTC.

This rearrangement joins TRBV29-1 to TRBJ1-1; tentative D call: TRBD1 (5 bases). The CDR3 covers 16 residues. Trimming removed 6 bases from V and 1 base from J, with 21 bases in between. Germline values: CDR1 SQVTM, CDR2 ANQGSEA. CDR3: CSVTAGPENPNTEAFF. Written as DNA, the CDR3 is TGCAGCGTCACGGCGGGACCCGAGAACCCGAACACTGAAGCTTTCTTT. Full variable domain (outside the CDR3, taken from reference TRBV29-1 and TRBJ1-1): SAVISQKPSRDICQRGTSLTIQCQVDSQVTMMFWYRQQPGQSLTLIATANQGSEATYESGFVIDKFPISRPNLTFSTLTVSNMSPEDSSIYLCSVTAGPENPNTEAFFGQGTRLTVV.

This chain links TRBV5-1 with TRBJ2-7; D is ambiguous. V shed 3 bases and J shed 0 bases, with 10 bases lying between them. The CDR3 has 14 residues. The germline V gene has CDR1 SGHRS and CDR2 YFSETQ. In DNA, the CDR3 is TGCGCCAGCAGCTCACAAGGCAGCTCCTACGAGCAGTACTTC. This codes for CASSSQGSSYEQYF.

This rearrangement joins TRBV2 to TRBJ2-3, with TRBD1 as a possible D gene (8 bases). Germline values: CDR1 SNHLY, CDR2 FYNNEI. This CDR3 spans 16 amino acids. The V end was cut by 4 bases, the J end by 0 bases, with 14 bases between. The CDR3 sequence: CASSAEQGGSTDTQYF. Here the CDR3 DNA reads TGTGCCAGCAGTGCGGAACAGGGGGGGAGCACAGATACGCAGTATTTT.

The chain is built from TRBV19 and TRBJ1-2; a weak D match, TRBD1 (5 bases). The CDR3 totals 15 residues. Germline V CDR1 and CDR2: LNHDA, SQIVND (reference sequence). With 3 bases removed from V and 3 bases from J, the gap between germline ends came to 14 bases. The CDR3 protein is CASSIGTLNYYGYTF. Written as DNA, the CDR3 is TGTGCCAGTAGTATCGGGACTCTTAATTACTATGGCTACACCTTC. The variable domain in full, completed from reference TRBV19 and TRBJ1-2, reads DGGITQSPKYLFRKEGQNVTLSCEQNLNHDAMYWYRQDPGQGLRLIYYSQIVNDFQKGDIAEGYSVSREKKESFPLTVTSAQKNPTAFYLCASSIGTLNYYGYTFGSGTRLTVV.

The genes are TRBV13 and TRBJ2-7; 10 nucleotides align to TRBD1. The CDR3 covers 17 residues. V dropped 3 bases and J dropped 6; count of bases not matched to a gene: 14. Germline-derived CDR1 and CDR2 are PRHDT and FYEKMQ (reference sequence). This chain's CDR3 is CASSFGTGVNYAGEQYF. The CDR3 nucleotides are TGTGCCAGCAGCTTTGGGACAGGGGTAAACTACGCGGGCGAGCAGTACTTC.

This clone appeared a single time. The V and J genes are TRBV6-1 and TRBJ1-1; D is unclear. V lost 1 base and J 8 bases, leaving 5 bases between the germline ends. This CDR3 has 11 residues. Per germline, CDR1 MNHNS and CDR2 SASEGT. CDR3 DNA sequence: TGTGCCAGCAGTGAAGTCACAGAAGCTTTCTTT. Translated: CASSEVTEAFF.

The chain joins TRBV25-1 to TRBJ1-2; 7 bases map to TRBD1. The CDR3 runs to 14 residues. V shed 6 bases, J shed 8 bases, and the junction held 12 bases outside the gene matches. Looked up from germline, CDR1 is MGHDK and CDR2 is SYGVNS. This chain's CDR3 is CASRGQVSSRGYTF. In DNA, the CDR3 is TGTGCCAGCAGAGGACAGGTTTCCAGTAGGGGCTACACCTTC.

The rearrangement joins TRBV6-6 to TRBJ1-5; no clear D. The germline V and J ends were trimmed by 5 bases and 0 bases, with 8 bases remaining between them. The CDR3 runs 14 residues. From germline, CDR1 is MNHNY and CDR2 SVGAGI (reference sequence). The CDR3, as DNA: TGTGCCAGCAGTCCGGCAGGTAGCAATCAGCCCCAGCATTTT. Amino acid sequence: CASSPAGSNQPQHF.

The rearrangement uses TRBV4-1 and TRBJ1-3; 7 bases align to TRBD1. Germline assignment: CDR1 MGHRA and CDR2 YSYEKL. This CDR3 has 15 residues. Germline trimming cut 2 bases from V and 3 bases from J; bases unmatched to any gene: 4. CDR3 bases: TGCGCCAGCAGCCAACAGACAGGGTTTGGAAACACCATATATTTT. Translated: CASSQQTGFGNTIYF.

This clone was found a few times. The gene calls are TRBV11-2 and TRBJ1-1; 9 bases map to TRBD1. Germline CDR1 SGHAT, CDR2 FQNNGV. V trimming: 5 bases; J trimming: 6 bases; junction bases outside the gene matches: 13. The CDR3 spans 16 residues. This CDR3 is CASSPGQGIDFAEAFF. CDR3 DNA: TGTGCCAGCAGCCCTGGACAGGGGATCGATTTTGCTGAAGCTTTCTTT.